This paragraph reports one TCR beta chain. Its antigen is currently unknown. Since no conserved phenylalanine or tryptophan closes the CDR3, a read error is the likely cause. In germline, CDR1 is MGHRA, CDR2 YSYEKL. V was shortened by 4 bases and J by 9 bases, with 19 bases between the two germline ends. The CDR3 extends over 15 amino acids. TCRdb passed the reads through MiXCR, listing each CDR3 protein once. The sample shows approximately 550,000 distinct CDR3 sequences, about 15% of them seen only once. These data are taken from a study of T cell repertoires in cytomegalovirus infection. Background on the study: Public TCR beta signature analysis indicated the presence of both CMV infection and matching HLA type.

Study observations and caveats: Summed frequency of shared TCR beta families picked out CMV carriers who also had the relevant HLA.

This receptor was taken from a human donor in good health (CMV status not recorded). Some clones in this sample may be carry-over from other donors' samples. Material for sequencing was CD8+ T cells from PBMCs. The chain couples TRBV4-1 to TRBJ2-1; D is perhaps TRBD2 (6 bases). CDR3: CASSPYGGSRIEQFL. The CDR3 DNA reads TGCGCCAGCAGCCCCTACGGGGGAAGCCGCATTGAGCAGTTCTTA.